The rows below give T cell receptor beta chains drawn from one sample of a study of blood T cell repertoires in COVID-19. Sequencing was performed with immunoSEQ multiplex PCR; in TCRdb, only in-frame clones are kept and a portion is missing. The sample yields approximately 440,000 clones, approximately 89% seen once. Sequencing input: peripheral blood. The receptors stem from a woman aged 45-59 years with COVID-19, enrolled during active disease. The CDR3 runs from the conserved cysteine through the conserved F or W. The listing skips clone size in some rows; elsewhere it reads once, few, many or a size class.

CDR3 length	V gene	J gene	clone size	CDR3 protein
15	TRBV7-3	TRBJ2-1	-	CASSLTGGTYNEQFF
15	TRBV30	TRBJ2-1	-	CAWSVRGGLYNEQFF
15	TRBV5-1	TRBJ2-3	once	CASSLDRSRTDTQYF
14	TRBV30	TRBJ2-3	-	CAWSSGAKGDTQYF
15	TRBV18	TRBJ1-1	-	CASSPQLQGGTEAFF
15	TRBV11-2	TRBJ1-2	-	CASSAATGGAGGYTF
14	TRBV24-1	TRBJ2-1	-	CATSDPRGGLEQFF
13	TRBV7-9	TRBJ2-2	-	CASSWGGTGELFF
14	TRBV5-1	TRBJ1-1	-	CASSLLSSNTEAFF
16	TRBV5-1	TRBJ2-3	-	CASSPRGGARRDTQYF
11	TRBV18	TRBJ2-3	-	CASSLTDTQYF
15	TRBV7-2	TRBJ1-1	few	CASSLSGTQNTEAFF
16	TRBV19	TRBJ1-1	-	CASTNFYRVSGTEAFF
13	TRBV7-2	TRBJ1-2	-	CASPLEGPSGYTF
14	TRBV3-1/TRBV3-2	TRBJ1-5	-	CASSPATGDQPQHF
15	TRBV6-5	TRBJ1-5	-	CASSFRGLGNQPQHF
14	TRBV27	TRBJ2-1	-	CASSDPGTNNEQFF
13	TRBV11-2	TRBJ1-2	-	CASSLEGRNGYTF
15	TRBV5-1	TRBJ1-6	-	CASSLGGSGNSPLHF
15	TRBV29-1	TRBJ1-2	-	CSAENLGGANYGYTF
14	TRBV5-1	TRBJ2-7	-	CASSFGRGTYEQYF
12	TRBV12-5	TRBJ1-2	-	CASGEGSYGYTF
14	TRBV6-5	TRBJ2-7	-	CASRSGTGTYEQYF
14	TRBV6-1	TRBJ1-1	-	CASSDVTTNTEAFF
15	TRBV5-1	TRBJ2-7	-	CASSSGTSGYYEQYF